What follows are 9 T cell receptor beta chains derived from one specimen sequenced in a study of identifying expanded T cells in peripheral blood. Sequenced by immunoSEQ multiplex PCR; TCRdb stores in-frame clones only, minus some. The table lists some 78,000 clones, 84% of them singletons, with 15% to 20% in the top ten. Sample: blood. These receptors all come from a person aged 18 to 75 in good health.

The chain employs TRBV5-4 and TRBJ2-3; D is undetermined. Trimming cost V 0 bases and J 0 bases, with 8 bases left between them. Germline CDR1 and CDR2: SGHNT and YYREEE (reference sequence). The CDR3 runs to 15 residues. The CDR3 reads CASSLVGESTDTQYF. CDR3 nucleotides: TGTGCCAGCAGCTTGGTGGGCGAAAGCACAGATACGCAGTATTTT.

The CDR3 is CASSPHITGWDTGELFF. The CDR3 DNA is TGTGCCAGTAGTCCCCACATAACAGGGTGGGACACCGGGGAGCTGTTTTTT. The V call is TRBV19, the J call TRBJ2-2; D is perhaps TRBD1 (6 bases). The CDR3 is 17 residues long. V dropped 5 bases and J dropped 3 bases, with 19 bases sitting between them. CDR1 and CDR2 from the germline V gene are LNHDA and SQIVND (reference sequence).

J is TRBJ1-1 and V is TRBV27, with D perhaps matching TRBD1 (5 bases). The CDR3 totals 13 residues. The V end lost 3 bases, the J end lost 7 bases, and 12 bases lay between the germline ends. Germline V gene sequence: CDR1 MNHEY, CDR2 SMNVEV (reference sequence). The CDR3 nucleotides are TGTGCCAGCAGTTTTTCCCTTCAGGGTGAAGCTTTCTTT. This encodes CASSFSLQGEAFF.

This rearrangement joins TRBV5-6 to TRBJ2-6; D is ambiguous. The CDR3 has 15 residues. Germline V gene lookup returns CDR1 SGHDT and CDR2 YYEEEE. Trimming shortened V by 0 bases and J by 0 bases, and 4 bases separated the two germline ends. The CDR3 loop is CASSLGNSGANVLTF. For the CDR3, the DNA is TGTGCCAGCAGCTTGGGGAACTCTGGGGCCAACGTCCTGACTTTC.

Of note for this clone: The identical CDR3 is also encoded by other nucleotide sequences in the sample. V gene TRBV19 combines with J gene TRBJ1-1; D perhaps matches TRBD1 (6 bases). Trimming removed 3 bases at V and 5 bases at J, with 10 bases between. The V gene's germline CDR1 is LNHDA and CDR2 SQIVND (reference sequence). The CDR3 is 13 residues long. The CDR3 is CASSMTGDTEAFF. CDR3 DNA: TGTGCCAGTAGTATGACAGGAGATACTGAAGCTTTCTTT.

As to this clone: Other DNA sequences in this specimen translate into the identical CDR3. The chain is built from TRBV7-9 and TRBJ2-7; D is ambiguous. Looked up from germline, CDR1 is SEHNR and CDR2 is FQNEAQ (reference sequence). The CDR3 length is 14 residues. The germline V and J ends were trimmed by 5 bases and 2 bases, with 13 bases remaining between them. CDR3 DNA sequence: TGTGCCAGCAGCCTGGGTGGTCTTGCCTACGAGCAGTACTTC. This codes for CASSLGGLAYEQYF.

The chain carries TRBV6-5 and TRBJ1-5; weak D call: TRBD1 (6 bases). V was trimmed by 6 bases and J by 5 bases, leaving 14 bases between them. Per the germline V gene, CDR1 is MNHEY and CDR2 is SVGAGI. This CDR3 is 14 amino acids long. The CDR3 coding sequence is TGTGCCAGCAGAGAGACAGGAAGAGATCAGCCCCAGCATTTT. It codes for CASRETGRDQPQHF.

The chain employs TRBV14 and TRBJ1-1; D unresolved. The CDR3 sequence is 12 residues long. Germline-derived CDR1 and CDR2 are SGHDN and FVKESK. V dropped 3 bases and J dropped 5 bases, with 7 bases sitting between them. CDR3 coding DNA: TGTGCCAGCAGCCAGGGGTGGACTGAAGCTTTCTTT. This translates into CASSQGWTEAFF.

The chain combines TRBV7-2 with TRBJ1-5; no firm D call. Looked up from germline, CDR1 is SGHTA and CDR2 is FQGNSA. V lost 6 bases, J lost 0 bases, and 6 bases lay in between. The CDR3 is made up of 13 amino acids. CDR3 sequence: CASSWDSNQPQHF. The CDR3 nucleotides are TGTGCCAGCAGTTGGGATAGCAATCAGCCCCAGCATTTT.